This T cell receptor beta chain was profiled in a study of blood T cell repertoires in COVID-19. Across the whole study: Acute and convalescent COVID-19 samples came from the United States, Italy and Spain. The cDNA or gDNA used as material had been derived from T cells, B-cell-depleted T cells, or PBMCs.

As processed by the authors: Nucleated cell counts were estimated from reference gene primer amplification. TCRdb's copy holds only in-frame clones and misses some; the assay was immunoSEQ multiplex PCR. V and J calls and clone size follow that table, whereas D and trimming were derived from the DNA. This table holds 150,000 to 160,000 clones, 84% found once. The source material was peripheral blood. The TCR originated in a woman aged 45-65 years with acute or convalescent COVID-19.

This CDR3 is CASSEARHLEQYF. The CDR3 coding sequence is TGTGCCAGCAGTGAAGCGAGACATCTCGAGCAGTACTTC. The genes are TRBV6-1 and TRBJ2-7; D ambiguous. The CDR3 has 13 residues. The ends were cut back, 0 bases at V and 6 bases at J, with 9 bases in the middle. CDR1 MNHNS and CDR2 SASEGT come from the germline V gene.